This T cell receptor (beta chain) was found in a study of blood T cell repertoires in COVID-19. About the research overall: The United States, Italy and Spain were the sources of the acute and convalescent COVID-19 samples. In each case, the material was cDNA or gDNA derived from T cells, B-cell-depleted T cells, or PBMCs.

CDR3 length: 15 residues. Germline-derived CDR1 and CDR2 are MNHNS and SASEGT. Unmatched junction bases numbered 12, after V lost 5 bases and J lost 6 bases. This clone was counted only a few times. The method was immunoSEQ multiplex PCR; TCRdb's version includes in-frame clones alone and lacks a portion of them. The top ten hold approximately 2.3% of the sample, which has some 240,000 clones, roughly 90% seen once. The receptor's source is a woman in her sixties or seventies with COVID-19, enrolled during active disease. V and J are TRBV6-1 and TRBJ2-7; 8 nucleotides agree with TRBD1. Sequenced material: peripheral blood. The CDR3 DNA reads TGTGCCAGCAGTTTTGAGGCAGGGGGCTGGGGCGAGCAGTACTTC. It is translated as CASSFEAGGWGEQYF.